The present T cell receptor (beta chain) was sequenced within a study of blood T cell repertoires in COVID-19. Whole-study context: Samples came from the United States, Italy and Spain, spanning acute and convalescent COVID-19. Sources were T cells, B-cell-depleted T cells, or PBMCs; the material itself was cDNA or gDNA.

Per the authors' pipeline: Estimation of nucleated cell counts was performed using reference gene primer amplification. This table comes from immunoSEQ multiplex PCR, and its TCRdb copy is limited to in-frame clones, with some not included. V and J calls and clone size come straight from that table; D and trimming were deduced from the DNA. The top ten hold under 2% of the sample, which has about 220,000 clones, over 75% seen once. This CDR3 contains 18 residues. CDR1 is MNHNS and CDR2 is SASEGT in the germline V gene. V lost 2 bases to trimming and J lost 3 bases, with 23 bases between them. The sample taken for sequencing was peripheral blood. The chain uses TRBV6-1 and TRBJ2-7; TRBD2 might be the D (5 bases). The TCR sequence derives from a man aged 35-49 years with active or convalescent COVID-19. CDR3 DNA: TGTGCCAGCAGTGAACTGCTTTGGAGGACCCAGGTTGGCTACGAGCAGTACTTC. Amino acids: CASSELLWRTQVGYEQYF.